The present entry profiles one T cell receptor beta chain with its context. Its target is unknown. Trimming at V came to 3 bases and at J to 0 bases, leaving 26 bases not matched to a gene. This CDR3 region has 24 residues. These data come from a study of response to subunit inactivated influenza vaccine. Study-wide findings and caveats: A suggestion made by the authors is that each seasonal influenza vaccination recruits few new T cells.

Via MiXCR, TCRdb re-called the RT-PCR reads, giving one row per CDR3 protein. Seen here are 450,000 to 600,000 distinct CDR3 sequences, 15% to 20% observed once, and the top ten hold approximately 3%. The origin of this receptor is a man aged 50-75 years who received an inactivated influenza vaccine. Sample: CD4+ T cells sorted from PBMCs, taken about 23 months after vaccination. The chain has TRBV12-3 or TRBV12-4 and TRBJ2-2; 9 bases map to TRBD1. The CDR3 coding sequence is TGTGCCAGCAGTTTGCTACTCCGGTTCAGTTTGCAGGACAGGGGACAATCGAACACCGGGGAGCTGTTTTTT. This translates into CASSLLLRFSLQDRGQSNTGELFF.